This T cell receptor (beta chain) stems from a study of T cell responses to AZD1222 COVID-19 vaccine. Broader study findings: Seropositivity was recorded at baseline in only 6 or 7 AZD1222 recipients. The study sampled repertoires only after the peak T cell response. White British people made up most donors, females outnumbered males, and clonal diversity was possibly underestimated. Regions 160-218 and 743-854 dominated among vaccine-associated CD4 TCRs spanning spike.

This clone was counted a few times. The antigen is unknown. The CDR3 has 16 residues. Trimming pared 3 bases from V and 9 bases from J, leaving 21 bases between. Germline CDR1 reads SNHLY; CDR2 reads FYNNEI. Clones were read by immunoSEQ multiplex PCR, and TCRdb kept only the in-frame ones, dropping some. The sample has around 200,000 clones; roughly 88% are singletons. This sequence was found in an adult in good health. The specimen comprised peripheral blood, sampled on day 0 of AZD1222 vaccination. The gene calls are TRBV2 and TRBJ2-1, with unresolved D. The CDR3 protein is CASSEGLGAKNGEQFF. CDR3 bases: TGTGCCAGCAGTGAGGGTCTAGGAGCGAAAAACGGTGAGCAGTTCTTC. The full variable domain, completed using reference TRBV2 and TRBJ2-1, is EPEVTQTPSHQVTQMGQEVILRCVPISNHLYFYWYRQILGQKVEFLVSFYNNEISEKSEIFDDQFSVERPDGSNFTLKIRSTKLEDSAMYFCASSEGLGAKNGEQFFGPGTRLTVL.